This T cell receptor beta chain was captured by sequencing in a study of T cell changes during pregnancy in multiple sclerosis. V was pared by 4 bases and J by 10 bases, with 11 bases of the junction left unmatched. The CDR3 is made up of 14 amino acids. Germline CDR1 SGHTA, CDR2 FQGNSA. Generated by immunoSEQ multiplex PCR, the TCRdb table keeps only in-frame clones and is missing some. This table holds some 40,000 clones, roughly 94% found once. Sequenced here: peripheral blood, sampled in the third trimester of pregnancy. The chain uses TRBV7-2 and TRBJ1-1; 8 nucleotides line up with TRBD1. The TCR originated in a female donor with multiple sclerosis, enrolled in a pregnancy study. The DNA of the CDR3 is TGTGCCAGCAGCTATCTGGGGCAGGGGGCCGGAGCTTTCTTT. Amino acid sequence: CASSYLGQGAGAFF.